This T cell receptor (beta chain) was identified during a study of T cell responses to AZD1222 COVID-19 vaccine. About the research overall: The analysis combined second doses at about 4 or about 12 weeks. The study, taken as a whole, reports: The CD4 TCRs associated with vaccination extended across spike and predominated at 160-218 and 743-854. The donor cohort was predominantly white British with a female majority, and clonal diversity may have been underestimated.

The V and J ends lost 1 base and 4 bases respectively, with 16 bases between them. CDR3 length: 16 amino acids. Germline V CDR1 and CDR2: LGHNA, YSLEER. In the case of this clone: Its antigen is as yet unknown.

Libraries were prepared by immunoSEQ multiplex PCR; TCRdb keeps only in-frame clonotypes and omits some of them. The sample includes some 130,000 clones, roughly 90% of them seen just once. This sequence joins TRBV4-3 and TRBJ1-2, with D tentatively TRBD1 (5 bases). This receptor was taken from an adult in good health. This specimen was peripheral blood, taken on day 0 of AZD1222 vaccination. The CDR3 spells CASSQVLGAVIYGYTF. In nucleotides, the CDR3 is TGCGCCAGCAGCCAAGTTCTAGGGGCGGTCATCTATGGCTACACCTTC.